This T cell receptor (beta chain) originates from a study of T cells after posttransplantation cyclophosphamide. General study results and limits: Donor CD8+ memory clones often dominated recipient blood repertoires at later times.

TCRdb's table, derived via immunoSEQ multiplex PCR, lists solely in-frame clones and lacks some. Sampling found 12,000 or so clones, none seen once. Treatment was busulfan-fludarabine conditioning, a marrow graft, and cyclophosphamide on days +3 and +4. Germline assignment: CDR1 MGHRA and CDR2 YSYEKL. This CDR3 is 15 amino acids long. V trimming: 5 bases; J trimming: 3 bases; junction bases outside the gene matches: 4. This clone was detected many times. What it recognizes is unknown. Sample: PBMCs, taken after allogeneic stem cell transplant with posttransplant cyclophosphamide. The gene calls are TRBV4-1 and TRBJ2-1, with 10 bases lining up with TRBD1. This clonotype was sampled from a female patient in her forties or fifties who received an allogeneic stem cell transplant from a related donor, was CMV-positive, and had acute GVHD only. Some of these T cells may belong to the graft donor. This CDR3 is CASSWDRGYYNEQFF. The CDR3 bases are TGCGCCAGCAGCTGGGACAGGGGATACTACAATGAGCAGTTCTTC.